This TCR beta chain was identified in a study of T cell responses to AZD1222 COVID-19 vaccine. Germline CDR1 SGHNT, CDR2 YENEEA. J gave up 3 bases and V 0 bases, and 18 bases lay outside the gene matches. There are 20 residues in the CDR3. The protocol was immunoSEQ multiplex PCR, while the TCRdb copy is restricted to in-frame clones and leaves out a portion. The data show under 150,000 clones, around 90% seen once. The count of this clone is one. The sample in question was peripheral blood, obtained on day 0 of AZD1222 vaccination. The genes are TRBV11-3 and TRBJ1-1; TRBD1 matches 8 bases. This TCR came from an adult in good health. CDR3 residues: CASSLDQDGRGLEWDTEAFF. The DNA of the CDR3 is TGTGCCAGCAGCTTAGATCAGGATGGCAGGGGGCTTGAATGGGACACTGAAGCTTTCTTT.